This TCR beta chain was retrieved from a study of T cell responses to AZD1222 COVID-19 vaccine. Sequencing used immunoSEQ multiplex PCR; TCRdb keeps in-frame clones, though not all of them. The top ten hold about 4.9% of the sample, which has about 110,000 clones, roughly 90% seen once. V was pared by 5 bases and J by 5 bases, with 8 bases of the junction left unmatched. The CDR3 has 15 residues. Germline V gene data show CDR1 as ENHRY and CDR2 as SYGVKD. The origin of this receptor is an adult in good health. The sample was peripheral blood, taken on day 0 of AZD1222 vaccination. The rearrangement joins TRBV10-3 to TRBJ2-5; 10 bases match TRBD1. CDR3 coding DNA: TGTGCCATCAGTCAACGGGACAGGGGTGTGGAGACCCAGTACTTC. Translating gives CAISQRDRGVETQYF.